The next 17 T cell receptor beta chains were all read from a single sample in a study of blood T cell repertoires in COVID-19. Sequencing was performed with immunoSEQ multiplex PCR; in TCRdb, only in-frame clones are kept and a portion is missing. This repertoire shows 300,000 to 350,000 clones, roughly 87% found once; its top ten account for under 1.3%. Material: PBMCs or T cells enriched from blood (not recorded which). The receptors derive from a woman aged 30 to 39 who had recovered from COVID-19.

The V and J genes are TRBV5-1 and TRBJ2-7; 7 nucleotides align to TRBD2. Germline V lookup: CDR1 SGHRS, CDR2 YFSETQ. The CDR3 is made up of 15 amino acids. Trimming took 0 bases from V and 7 from J; bases not matched to a gene: 10. The CDR3 nucleotides read TGCGCCAGCAGCTTGGAGGCTAGCTCGCGGGGGGAGCAGTACTTC. As protein: CASSLEASSRGEQYF.

The gene calls are TRBV11-2 and TRBJ2-3; D is uncertain. V was cut by 1 base and J by 1 base, with 9 bases left in between. The CDR3 runs to 15 residues. Germline V lookup: CDR1 SGHAT, CDR2 FQNNGV. CDR3 nucleotide sequence: TGTGCCAGCAGCTTAGGCGTTCAAGGCACAGATACGCAGTATTTT. Its translation is CASSLGVQGTDTQYF.

V and J are TRBV4-1 and TRBJ2-3, with D maybe TRBD1 (5 bases). Germline values: CDR1 MGHRA, CDR2 YSYEKL. The CDR3 has 17 residues. V dropped 3 bases and J dropped 0 bases, with 16 bases sitting between them. CDR3 DNA sequence: TGCGCCAGCAGCCAGGGCTTAGGGGCGGCCAGCACAGATACGCAGTATTTT. Its translation is CASSQGLGAASTDTQYF.

The chain is built from TRBV29-1 and TRBJ1-4, with TRBD1 as a possible D gene (5 bases). V was shortened by 1 base and J by 4 bases, with 10 bases between the two germline ends. The CDR3 runs to 14 residues. Looked up from germline, CDR1 is SQVTM and CDR2 is ANQGSEA. The CDR3 sequence: CSVEVAGNNEKLFF. In DNA form, the CDR3 reads TGCAGCGTTGAAGTGGCAGGGAATAATGAAAAACTGTTTTTT.

The chain employs TRBV6-5 and TRBJ1-1; 7 bases map to TRBD1. Germline V gene data show CDR1 as MNHEY and CDR2 as SVGAGI. V trimming: 6 bases; J trimming: 6 bases; junction bases outside the gene matches: 10. The CDR3 has 14 residues. CDR3 residues: CASRPTGVRAEAFF. CDR3 nucleotides: TGTGCCAGCAGGCCTACAGGGGTAAGGGCTGAAGCTTTCTTT.

This clone was seen just once. The chain has TRBV19 and TRBJ1-2; D uncertain. V was cut by 3 bases and J by 4 bases, with 12 bases left in between. This CDR3 has 14 amino acids. Germline-derived CDR1 and CDR2 are LNHDA and SQIVND (reference sequence). The CDR3 nucleotides are TGTGCCAGTAGTATTGAGGATCCGGGCTATGGCTACACCTTC. Translated: CASSIEDPGYGYTF.

The gene calls are TRBV7-8 and TRBJ2-7, with a tentative D call TRBD2 (5 bases). CDR3 size: 15 residues. In germline, CDR1 is SGHVS, CDR2 FQNEAQ. The V and J ends lost 1 base and 4 bases respectively, with 14 bases between them. The CDR3 loop reads CASSLGSTPGYEQYF. The DNA for the CDR3 is TGTGCCAGCAGCTTAGGGTCTACCCCGGGGTACGAGCAGTACTTC.

V gene TRBV28 combines with J gene TRBJ1-1; TRBD1 is a possible D gene (5 bases). V lost 1 base and J lost 0, with 12 bases in between. The CDR3 is made up of 16 amino acids. Germline values: CDR1 MDHEN, CDR2 SYDVKM. The CDR3, as DNA: TGTGCCAGCAGTTTATTTAGGGGTTCCGTGAACACTGAAGCTTTCTTT. Translated: CASSLFRGSVNTEAFF. Using reference TRBV28 and TRBJ1-1 for the parts outside the CDR3, the full variable domain is DVKVTQSSRYLVKRTGEKVFLECVQDMDHENMFWYRQDPGLGLRLIYFSYDVKMKEKGDIPEGYSVSREKKERFSLILESASTNQTSMYLCASSLFRGSVNTEAFFGQGTRLTVV.

This chain links TRBV13 with TRBJ1-6; D gene unclear. Germline CDR1 is PRHDT and CDR2 is FYEKMQ (reference sequence). This CDR3 region has 14 residues. Trimming cost V 0 bases and J 6 bases, with 6 bases left between them. CDR3 nucleotides: TGTGCCAGCAGCTTAGGGAGGAGTAATTCACCCCTCCACTTT. It yields the protein CASSLGRSNSPLHF.

This chain uses TRBV5-4 with TRBJ2-7, with 10 positions matching TRBD1. J was trimmed by 0 bases and V by 3 bases; bases with no gene match: 3. Germline CDR1 SGHNT, CDR2 YYREEE (reference sequence). CDR3 length equals 15 residues. This CDR3 is CASSSRTGGSYEQYF. For the CDR3, the DNA is TGTGCCAGCAGCTCTAGGACAGGGGGCTCCTACGAGCAGTACTTC.

The chain uses TRBV28 and TRBJ2-7, with D perhaps TRBD1 (6 bases). The germline V gene has CDR1 MDHEN and CDR2 SYDVKM. Trimming shortened V by 5 bases and J by 5 bases, and 16 bases separated the two germline ends. This CDR3 has 14 amino acids. The CDR3 loop reads CASSQGSRAHEQYF. The CDR3 nucleotides read TGTGCCAGCAGTCAGGGGTCTAGGGCCCACGAGCAGTACTTC.

The chain joins TRBV3-1 (or the pseudogene TRBV3-2) to TRBJ1-3; no definite D call. Germline V gives CDR1 LGHDT, CDR2 YNNKEL (reference sequence). The length of the CDR3 is 13 residues. V was cut by 1 base and J by 5 bases, with 6 bases left in between. The CDR3 spells CASSQAVRNTIYF. CDR3 sequence (DNA): TGTGCCAGCAGCCAAGCGGTCAGAAACACCATATATTTT.

This rearrangement joins TRBV24-1 to TRBJ2-7, with D possibly matching TRBD2 (6 bases). The CDR3 runs to 15 residues. Trimming removed 3 bases from V and 3 bases from J, with 14 bases in between. Per germline, CDR1 KGHDR and CDR2 SFDVKD. The CDR3 coding sequence is TGTGCCACCAGTGATAAGGGAGGACATAACTACGAGCAGTACTTC. It is translated as CATSDKGGHNYEQYF.

This chain connects TRBV6-2 or TRBV6-3 to TRBJ2-7, with 9 bases lining up with TRBD1. The CDR3 sequence is 15 residues long. The trim removed 5 bases at V and 2 bases at J, leaving 7 bases unmatched. CDR1 and CDR2 from the germline V gene are MNHEY and SVGEGT. This CDR3 is CASSGPGTGTYEQYF. The CDR3 nucleotides read TGTGCCAGCAGTGGGCCCGGGACAGGGACCTACGAGCAGTACTTC.

The CDR3 region is CASIKESAPSKLFF. In DNA form, the CDR3 reads TGTGCCAGTATAAAGGAGAGTGCTCCCTCAAAACTGTTTTTT. The V call is TRBV19, the J call TRBJ1-4; no clear D gene. Germline values: CDR1 LNHDA, CDR2 SQIVND (reference sequence). CDR3 size: 14 residues. The V gene lost 7 bases and the J gene lost 10 bases, with 19 bases spanning the gap.

The chain couples TRBV12-3 or TRBV12-4 to TRBJ1-6; D ambiguous. The CDR3 sequence is 11 residues long. The V end was cut by 3 bases, the J end by 9 bases, with 3 bases between. The DNA for the CDR3 is TGTGCCAGCAGTTTCGGTTCACCCCTCCACTTT. It yields the protein CASSFGSPLHF.

The chain joins TRBV24-1 to TRBJ1-2; a possible D gene is TRBD1 (6 bases). This CDR3 contains 15 residues. CDR1 is KGHDR and CDR2 is SFDVKD in the germline V gene. V lost 4 bases and J lost 8, with 19 bases in between. The CDR3 region is CATSDHRVPFPGYTF. In DNA form, the CDR3 reads TGTGCCACCAGTGACCACAGGGTCCCCTTCCCCGGCTACACCTTC.